The sequence of this TCR beta chain was determined in a study of spatial heterogeneity in lung cancer. Time point here: sample taken at primary tumor resection. Untreated early-stage non-small cell lung cancer patients, over 55 in total, were the donors. Tumor, nontumor lung or frozen PBMC supplied whole RNA that was sequenced unsorted. This clonotype is termed large. Its target is unknown. V lost 4 bases and J 4 bases, leaving 16 bases between the germline ends. The CDR3 is 15 amino acids. General study points: The number of expanded tumor alpha and beta chains correlated with mutation number.

Individually, TCR cDNA molecules were each labelled with a unique molecular identifier. TCRdb re-analysed the 5' RACE reads in MiXCR, keeping a single row per CDR3 protein. The sample includes about 10,000 distinct CDR3 sequences, around an eighth of them seen just once. The chain is built from TRBV12-3 or TRBV12-4 and TRBJ1-2, with D possibly TRBD1 on 5 matching bases. The sequencing here drew on lung tumor tissue, taken at surgery. The clonotype comes from a female donor with early-stage non-small cell lung cancer. In DNA form, the CDR3 reads TGTGCCAGCAGTTCCGCCGGGGGGTTAAGCTATGGCTACACCTTC. Protein: CASSSAGGLSYGYTF.